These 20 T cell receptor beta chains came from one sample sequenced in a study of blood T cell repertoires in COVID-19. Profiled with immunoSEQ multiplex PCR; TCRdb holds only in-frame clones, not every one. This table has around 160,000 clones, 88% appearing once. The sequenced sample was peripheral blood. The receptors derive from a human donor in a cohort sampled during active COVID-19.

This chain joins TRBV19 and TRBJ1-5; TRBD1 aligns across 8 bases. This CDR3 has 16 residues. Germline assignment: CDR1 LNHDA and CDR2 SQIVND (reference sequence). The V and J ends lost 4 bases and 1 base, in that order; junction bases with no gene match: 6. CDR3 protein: CASSTGQGKSNQPQHF. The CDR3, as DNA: TGTGCCAGTAGTACCGGACAGGGTAAGAGCAATCAGCCCCAGCATTTT. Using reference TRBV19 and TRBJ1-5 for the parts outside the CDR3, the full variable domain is DGGITQSPKYLFRKEGQNVTLSCEQNLNHDAMYWYRQDPGQGLRLIYYSQIVNDFQKGDIAEGYSVSREKKESFPLTVTSAQKNPTAFYLCASSTGQGKSNQPQHFGDGTRLSIL.

The CDR3 is CSVDGRTSGLPIATDTQYF. CDR3 DNA sequence: TGCAGCGTTGATGGGCGGACTAGCGGGCTCCCGATCGCCACAGATACGCAGTATTTT. This rearrangement joins TRBV29-1 to TRBJ2-3; 11 positions match TRBD2. Germline V gene lookup returns CDR1 SQVTM and CDR2 ANQGSEA. With 3 bases clipped from V and 2 bases from J, the junction kept 16 bases outside the gene matches. The length of the CDR3 is 19 residues.

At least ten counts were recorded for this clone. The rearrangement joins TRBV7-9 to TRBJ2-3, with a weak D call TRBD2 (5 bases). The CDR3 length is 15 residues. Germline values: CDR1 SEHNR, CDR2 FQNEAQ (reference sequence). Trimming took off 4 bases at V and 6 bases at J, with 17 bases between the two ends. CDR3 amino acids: CASSWGYGELDTQYF. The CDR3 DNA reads TGTGCCAGCAGCTGGGGTTATGGGGAGTTGGATACGCAGTATTTT.

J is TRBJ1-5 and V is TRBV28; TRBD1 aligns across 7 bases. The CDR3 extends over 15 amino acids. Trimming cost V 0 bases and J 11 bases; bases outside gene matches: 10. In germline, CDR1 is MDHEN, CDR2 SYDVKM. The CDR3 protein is CASSLWVDRARTQHF. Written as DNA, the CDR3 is TGTGCCAGCAGTTTATGGGTCGACAGGGCGAGGACCCAGCATTTT.

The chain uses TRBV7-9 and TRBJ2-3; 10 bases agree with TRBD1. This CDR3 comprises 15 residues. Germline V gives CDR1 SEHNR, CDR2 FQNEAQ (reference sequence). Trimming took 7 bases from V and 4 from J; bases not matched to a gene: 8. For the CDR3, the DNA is TGTGCCAGCACCACGGGACAGGGGAGCGCAGATACGCAGTATTTT. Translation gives CASTTGQGSADTQYF.

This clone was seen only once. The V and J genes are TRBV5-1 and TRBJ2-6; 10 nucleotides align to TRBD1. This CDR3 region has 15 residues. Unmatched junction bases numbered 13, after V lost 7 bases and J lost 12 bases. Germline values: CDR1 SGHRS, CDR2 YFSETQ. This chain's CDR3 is CASGETGGVLGVLTF. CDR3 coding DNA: TGCGCCAGCGGAGAGACAGGGGGCGTATTAGGCGTCCTGACTTTC.

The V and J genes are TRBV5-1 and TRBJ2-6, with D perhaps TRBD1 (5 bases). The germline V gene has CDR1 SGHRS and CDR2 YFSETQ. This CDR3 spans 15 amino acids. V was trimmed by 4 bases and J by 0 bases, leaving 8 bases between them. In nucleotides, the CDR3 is TGCGCCAGCAGCAAGGACACCTCTGGGGCCAACGTCCTGACTTTC. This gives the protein CASSKDTSGANVLTF.

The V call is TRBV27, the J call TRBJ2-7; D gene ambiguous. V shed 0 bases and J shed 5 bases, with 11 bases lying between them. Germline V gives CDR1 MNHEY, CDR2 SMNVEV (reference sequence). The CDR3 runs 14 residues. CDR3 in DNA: TGTGCCAGCAGTTTATCTAATAGTGTTAACGAGCAGTACTTC. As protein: CASSLSNSVNEQYF.

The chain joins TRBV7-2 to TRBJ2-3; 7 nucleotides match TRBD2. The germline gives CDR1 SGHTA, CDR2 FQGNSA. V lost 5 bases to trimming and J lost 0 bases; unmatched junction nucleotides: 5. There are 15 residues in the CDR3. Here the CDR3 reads CASSLQAGSTDTQYF. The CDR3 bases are TGTGCCAGCAGCCTCCAAGCGGGAAGCACAGATACGCAGTATTTT.

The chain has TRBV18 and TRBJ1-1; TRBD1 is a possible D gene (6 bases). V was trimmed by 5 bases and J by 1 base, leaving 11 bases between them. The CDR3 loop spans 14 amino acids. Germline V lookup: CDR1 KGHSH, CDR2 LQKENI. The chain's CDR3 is CASSVEQGNTEAFF. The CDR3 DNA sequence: TGTGCCAGCTCAGTCGAACAGGGGAACACTGAAGCTTTCTTT.

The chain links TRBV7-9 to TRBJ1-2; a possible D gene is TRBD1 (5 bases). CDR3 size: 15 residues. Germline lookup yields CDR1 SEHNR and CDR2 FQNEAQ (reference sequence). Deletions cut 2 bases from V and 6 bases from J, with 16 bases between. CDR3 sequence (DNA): TGTGCCAGCAGCTTACTGGGCGACAGCCAGGATGGCTACACCTTC. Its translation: CASSLLGDSQDGYTF.

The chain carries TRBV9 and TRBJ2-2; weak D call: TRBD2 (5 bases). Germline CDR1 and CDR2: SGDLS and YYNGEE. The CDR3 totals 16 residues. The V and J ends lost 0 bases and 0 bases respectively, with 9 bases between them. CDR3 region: CASSVGGATNTGELFF. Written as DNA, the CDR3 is TGTGCCAGCAGCGTAGGGGGAGCTACGAACACCGGGGAGCTGTTTTTT.

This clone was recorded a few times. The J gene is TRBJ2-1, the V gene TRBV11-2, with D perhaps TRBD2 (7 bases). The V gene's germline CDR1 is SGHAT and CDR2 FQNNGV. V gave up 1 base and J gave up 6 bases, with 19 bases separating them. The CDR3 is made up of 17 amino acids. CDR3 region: CASSLGGGPFSPNEQFF. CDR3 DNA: TGTGCCAGCAGCTTAGGGGGGGGGCCGTTCTCCCCCAATGAGCAGTTCTTC.

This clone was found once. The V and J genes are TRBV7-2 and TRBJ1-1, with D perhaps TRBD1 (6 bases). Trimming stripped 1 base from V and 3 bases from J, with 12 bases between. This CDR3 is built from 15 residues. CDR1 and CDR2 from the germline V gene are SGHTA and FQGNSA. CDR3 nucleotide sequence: TGTGCCAGCAGCTTAGACGGGACACAGGACACTGAAGCTTTCTTT. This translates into CASSLDGTQDTEAFF.

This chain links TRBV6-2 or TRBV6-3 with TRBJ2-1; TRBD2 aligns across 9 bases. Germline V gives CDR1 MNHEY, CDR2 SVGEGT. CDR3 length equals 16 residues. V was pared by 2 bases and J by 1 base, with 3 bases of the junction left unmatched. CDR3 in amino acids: CASSYRREGSYNEQFF. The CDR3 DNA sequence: TGTGCCAGCAGTTACCGGCGGGAGGGATCCTACAATGAGCAGTTCTTC.

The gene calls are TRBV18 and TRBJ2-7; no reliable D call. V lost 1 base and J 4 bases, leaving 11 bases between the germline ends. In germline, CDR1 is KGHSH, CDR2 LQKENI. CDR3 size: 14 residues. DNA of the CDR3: TGTGCCAGCTCACCACGGCGGAATCCGTACGAGCAGTACTTC. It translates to CASSPRRNPYEQYF.

The chain's CDR3 is CASSPGQGGRDYGYTF. In nucleotides, the CDR3 is TGTGCCAGCAGCCCAGGACAGGGGGGTCGAGACTATGGCTACACCTTC. The rearrangement uses TRBV7-8 and TRBJ1-2; 10 positions agree with TRBD1. The germline CDR1 and CDR2 sequences are SGHVS and FQNEAQ. CDR3 length: 16 amino acids. The ends lost 5 bases at V and 3 bases at J; junction bases unmatched: 9.

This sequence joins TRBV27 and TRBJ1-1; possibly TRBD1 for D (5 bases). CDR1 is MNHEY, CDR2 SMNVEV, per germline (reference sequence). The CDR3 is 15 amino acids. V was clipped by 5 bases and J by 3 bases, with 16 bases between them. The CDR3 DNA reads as TGTGCCAGCAGTACGACGACGCAAGGGGACACTGAAGCTTTCTTT. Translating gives CASSTTTQGDTEAFF.

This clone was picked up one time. CDR3 sequence (DNA): TGTGCCAGCAGCCAAGGCAACAGGTCACCCCTCCACTTT. Residues: CASSQGNRSPLHF. This chain links TRBV3-1 (or the pseudogene TRBV3-2) with TRBJ1-6; TRBD1 might be the D (5 bases). Looked up from germline, CDR1 is LGHDT and CDR2 is YNNKEL (reference sequence). Trimming took off 1 base at V and 10 bases at J, with 8 bases between the two ends. The CDR3 has 13 residues.

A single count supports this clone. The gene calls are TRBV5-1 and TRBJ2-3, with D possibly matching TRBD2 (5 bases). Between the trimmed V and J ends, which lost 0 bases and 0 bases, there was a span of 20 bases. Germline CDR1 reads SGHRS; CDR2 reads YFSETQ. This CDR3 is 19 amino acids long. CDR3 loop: CASSLAGLSLGISTDTQYF. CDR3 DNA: TGCGCCAGCAGCTTGGCTGGACTCTCACTCGGGATTAGCACAGATACGCAGTATTTT.